The 21 T cell receptor beta chains listed next were all sequenced from one sample in a study of T-cell memory formation after mild COVID-19. MiXCR, run by TCRdb on the 5' RACE reads, gives a single entry per CDR3 protein. The data contain a few hundred thousand distinct CDR3 sequences, less than 9.5% of them singletons. The sequenced sample consisted of PBMCs or a T cell subset sorted from them (not recorded which). The receptors originated from a man younger than 35 who had mild COVID-19 (a few samples of this study predate the infection). Cell type and time point are not known.

This clonotype was observed a handful of times. The chain has TRBV7-9 and TRBJ2-1, with 8 nucleotides matching TRBD1. CDR1 is SEHNR, CDR2 FQNEAQ, per germline (reference sequence). The length of the CDR3 is 12 residues. Trimming removed 1 base from V and 16 bases from J; junction bases left unmatched: 6. The CDR3 protein is CASSLVAGGYFF. The CDR3 nucleotides are TGTGCCAGCAGCTTAGTGGCAGGGGGCTACTTCTTC.

This clonotype was seen ten or more times. The chain is built from TRBV4-1 and TRBJ1-1, with 9 bases matching TRBD1. CDR3 length: 18 residues. Germline lookup yields CDR1 MGHRA and CDR2 YSYEKL. J was trimmed by 3 bases and V by 3 bases; bases with no gene match: 14. The CDR3 sequence: CASSQPREPGTGYTEAFF. The CDR3 DNA is TGCGCCAGCAGCCAGCCCCGGGAACCCGGGACAGGGTACACTGAAGCTTTCTTT.

This clonotype was found many times. The gene calls are TRBV20-1 and TRBJ2-4; 10 bases line up with TRBD2. The V segment lost 1 base and the J segment 6 bases; nucleotides outside the gene matches: 3. Germline V gene lookup returns CDR1 DFQATT and CDR2 SNEGSKA (reference sequence). The CDR3 sequence is 14 residues long. The CDR3 region has the DNA TGCAGTGCTAGAGTACGGACTAGCGGAAACATTCAGTACTTC. Translating it yields CSARVRTSGNIQYF.

This clonotype was picked up a small number of times. The chain links TRBV18 to TRBJ2-7, with 8 bases fitting TRBD1. Trimming at V came to 3 bases and at J to 4 bases, leaving 8 bases not matched to a gene. The CDR3 is made up of 15 amino acids. Germline CDR1 reads KGHSH; CDR2 reads LQKENI. The CDR3 here is CASSPSPGQGYEQYV. CDR3 DNA sequence: TGTGCCAGCTCACCCTCCCCCGGACAGGGTTACGAGCAGTACGTC.

V is TRBV4-1 and J is TRBJ2-5, with 7 bases identical to TRBD1. This CDR3 has 14 residues. The germline CDR1 and CDR2 sequences are MGHRA and YSYEKL. The V segment lost 5 bases and the J segment 1 base; nucleotides outside the gene matches: 4. The CDR3 region has the DNA TGCGCCAGCAGCAGATACAGGGGCCAAGAGACCCAGTACTTC. This gives the protein CASSRYRGQETQYF.

Only one count was recorded for this clonotype. This chain uses TRBV20-1 with TRBJ2-3; a possible D gene is TRBD2 (7 bases). Germline V gene lookup returns CDR1 DFQATT and CDR2 SNEGSKA (reference sequence). V was clipped by 7 bases and J by 0 bases, with 14 bases between them. The CDR3 has 14 amino acids. This chain's CDR3 is CSGRGGASTDTQYF. In DNA form, the CDR3 reads TGCAGTGGTAGGGGGGGCGCCAGCACAGATACGCAGTATTTT.

This clonotype was counted a few times. This chain connects TRBV5-1 to TRBJ2-5, with 10 bases that match TRBD2. The CDR3 sequence is 15 residues long. Germline-derived CDR1 and CDR2 are SGHRS and YFSETQ. The ends lost 4 bases at V and 5 bases at J; junction bases unmatched: 8. The CDR3, as DNA: TGCGCCAGCAGCATAACTAGCGGGGTCTTGGAGACCCAGTACTTC. Amino acids: CASSITSGVLETQYF.

This clonotype is categorized as medium-sized. The chain couples TRBV4-3 to TRBJ1-1; D is ambiguous. Germline CDR1 and CDR2: LGHNA and YSLEER. V lost 2 bases and J lost 3, with 10 bases in between. The CDR3 contains 14 residues. CDR3 sequence reads: CASSQWAKDTEAFF. Here the CDR3 DNA reads TGCGCCAGCAGCCAATGGGCGAAGGACACTGAAGCTTTCTTT.

The chain links TRBV18 to TRBJ1-3, with 11 bases lining up with TRBD1. Germline lookup yields CDR1 KGHSH and CDR2 LQKENI. The CDR3 has 17 amino acids. V was clipped by 5 bases and J by 0 bases; unmatched bases: 6. CDR3 protein: CASSIGQGATSGNTIYF. CDR3 DNA sequence: TGTGCCAGCTCAATCGGACAGGGGGCGACCTCTGGAAACACCATATATTTT.

This clonotype was observed many times. The genes are TRBV12-3 or TRBV12-4 and TRBJ2-5, with a weak D call TRBD1 (6 bases). The CDR3 has 13 residues. Trimming stripped 1 base from V and 5 bases from J, with 8 bases between. In DNA form, the CDR3 reads TGTGCCAGCAGTTTAGTACAGGGTGAGACCCAGTACTTC. Translated: CASSLVQGETQYF.

This clonotype was seen only a few times. V gene TRBV29-1 combines with J gene TRBJ1-5; D unresolved. V gave up 6 bases and J gave up 0 bases, with 9 bases separating them. This CDR3 contains 13 residues. Germline loops: CDR1 SQVTM, CDR2 ANQGSEA. The CDR3 sequence is CSVSIHSNQPQHF. CDR3 bases: TGCAGCGTCAGTATCCATAGCAATCAGCCCCAGCATTTT.

This clonotype was seen ten or more times. The chain carries TRBV20-1 and TRBJ2-3, with D perhaps matching TRBD2 (5 bases). The germline V gene has CDR1 DFQATT and CDR2 SNEGSKA (reference sequence). Trimming removed 6 bases from V and 3 bases from J, with 7 bases in between. CDR3 length: 11 residues. The CDR3 here is CSARGTDTQYF. The CDR3 bases are TGCAGTGCGCGAGGGACAGATACGCAGTATTTT.

This clonotype has just a few counts. The rearrangement joins TRBV12-3 or TRBV12-4 to TRBJ1-3; no reliable D call. The CDR3 sequence is 14 residues long. The V end lost 2 bases, the J end lost 0 bases, and 5 bases lay between the germline ends. CDR3 region: CASSLRHSGNTIYF. The CDR3 nucleotides are TGTGCCAGCAGTTTACGACACTCTGGAAACACCATATATTTT.

This clonotype was detected many times. This sequence joins TRBV7-2 and TRBJ1-1; unclear D gene. The V gene lost 1 base and the J gene lost 6 bases, with 6 bases spanning the gap. Germline values: CDR1 SGHTA, CDR2 FQGNSA. The CDR3 covers 12 residues. Here the CDR3 reads CASSLEAAEAFF. The CDR3 nucleotides read TGTGCCAGCAGCTTAGAAGCCGCTGAAGCTTTCTTT.

This chain joins TRBV12-3 or TRBV12-4 and TRBJ1-1, with D perhaps matching TRBD1 (6 bases). V was trimmed by 3 bases and J by 11 bases, leaving 19 bases between them. The CDR3 has 14 residues. The CDR3 is CASSFSRGRNGAFF. As DNA, the CDR3 is TGTGCCAGCAGTTTCTCCCGGGGGCGAAATGGGGCTTTCTTT.

At least ten counts were recorded for this clonotype. V gene TRBV19 combines with J gene TRBJ2-1; unclear D gene. The CDR3 covers 14 residues. Germline-derived CDR1 and CDR2 are LNHDA and SQIVND (reference sequence). Trimming removed 4 bases at V and 0 bases at J, with 7 bases between. The CDR3 region is CASSTYSSYNEQFF. The CDR3 nucleotides read TGTGCCAGTAGTACCTACAGCTCCTACAATGAGCAGTTCTTC.

This clonotype was detected only a few times. The chain couples TRBV12-3 or TRBV12-4 to TRBJ1-1, with D maybe TRBD1 (5 bases). V lost 5 bases and J lost 10, with 14 bases in between. CDR3 length: 12 amino acids. Here the CDR3 DNA reads TGTGCCAGCAGTCCCCCAGGGATCTCAGCTTTCTTT. Its translation: CASSPPGISAFF.

This clonotype was observed a handful of times. This CDR3 reads CASSFGTLQETQYF. The DNA for the CDR3 is TGTGCCAGCAGTTTCGGGACTCTTCAAGAGACCCAGTACTTC. This chain uses TRBV12-3 or TRBV12-4 with TRBJ2-5, with D perhaps matching TRBD2 (6 bases). Trimming removed 3 bases from V and 2 bases from J, with 10 bases in between. The CDR3 consists of 14 residues.

Only a few counts were recorded for this clonotype. The chain joins TRBV12-5 to TRBJ1-1, with 7 bases identical to TRBD1. V shed 7 bases and J 2 bases; nucleotides not matched to a gene: 7. This CDR3 comprises 14 residues. The germline gives CDR1 LGHNT, CDR2 FRNRAP. CDR3 nucleotide sequence: TGTGCTAGTGCCCCGGGACAGTTCAACACTGAAGCTTTCTTT. It translates to CASAPGQFNTEAFF.

The chain is built from TRBV29-1 and TRBJ2-3; 8 nucleotides line up with TRBD1. Germline trimming cut 3 bases from V and 5 bases from J; bases unmatched to any gene: 4. The CDR3 is made up of 13 amino acids. The germline V gene encodes CDR1 SQVTM and CDR2 ANQGSEA. CDR3 loop: CSVDGTGGDTQYF. The CDR3 region has the DNA TGCAGCGTTGACGGGACAGGCGGAGATACGCAGTATTTT.

The chain combines TRBV7-3 with TRBJ2-3; TRBD2 matches 9 bases. V shed 2 bases and J 0 bases; nucleotides not matched to a gene: 6. This CDR3 has 17 residues. CDR1 is SGHTA, CDR2 FQGTGA, per germline. The CDR3: CASSLRPSGASTDTQYF. As DNA, the CDR3 is TGTGCCAGCAGCTTACGCCCTAGCGGGGCGAGCACAGATACGCAGTATTTT.